These 32 T cell receptor beta chains were sequenced from one sample in a study of tissue T cells after allogeneic stem cell transplantation. Produced via immunoSEQ multiplex PCR; TCRdb's table is partial and in-frame only. There are roughly 1,000 clones in the sample; 91% occur only once, and about 4.5% lies in the top ten. This specimen was spleen tissue, taken at autopsy. The source is a male patient older than 55 with steroid-refractory graft-versus-host disease after an allogeneic stem cell transplant. Part of the T cells may come from the graft donor.

The CDR3 spells CASSPQGTGGLGYTF. CDR3 coding DNA: TGTGCCAGCAGTCCCCAAGGGACAGGGGGTCTTGGCTACACCTTC. The chain recombines TRBV6-5 with TRBJ1-2, with 11 bases aligning to TRBD1. Germline CDR1 MNHEY, CDR2 SVGAGI. The CDR3 is 15 amino acids. With 5 bases clipped from V and 7 bases from J, the junction kept 9 bases outside the gene matches.

This chain joins TRBV7-2 and TRBJ2-7, with 8 nucleotides matching TRBD2. Germline-derived CDR1 and CDR2 are SGHTA and FQGNSA. The CDR3 is 15 residues long. Trimming took 2 bases from V and 0 from J; bases not matched to a gene: 3. This CDR3 reads CASSLYGGDSYEQYF. CDR3 DNA sequence: TGTGCCAGCAGCTTATACGGGGGGGACTCCTACGAGCAGTACTTC.

The chain combines TRBV6-1 with TRBJ1-6; TRBD1 might be the D (5 bases). Trimming took 2 bases from V and 8 from J, leaving 13 bases between them. The CDR3 is 15 amino acids. Germline CDR1 MNHNS, CDR2 SASEGT. For the CDR3, the DNA is TGTGCCAGCAGTGAAAGCCCAGGGAGGGATTCACCCCTCCACTTT. Translation: CASSESPGRDSPLHF.

The CDR3 reads CASGLGPGAFTDTQYF. The CDR3 bases are TGTGCTAGTGGTTTGGGGCCGGGGGCCTTCACAGATACGCAGTATTTT. V is TRBV12-5 and J is TRBJ2-3; D is possibly TRBD1 or TRBD2 (6 bases each). The germline V gene encodes CDR1 LGHNT and CDR2 FRNRAP. V was clipped by 1 base and J by 2 bases, with 13 bases between them. This CDR3 has 16 amino acids. Full variable domain (outside the CDR3, taken from reference TRBV12-5 and TRBJ2-3): DARVTQTPRHKVTEMGQEVTMRCQPILGHNTVFWYRQTMMQGLELLAYFRNRAPLDDSGMPKDRFSAEMPDATLATLKIQPSEPRDSAVYFCASGLGPGAFTDTQYFGPGTRLTVL.

The chain recombines TRBV7-9 with TRBJ2-7; no reliable D call. CDR1 and CDR2 from the germline V gene are SEHNR and FQNEAQ (reference sequence). V lost 2 bases and J 6 bases, leaving 8 bases between the germline ends. The CDR3 has 12 residues. CDR3 DNA sequence: TGTGCCAGCAGCTTATTACAGTCCGAGCAGTACTTC. This codes for CASSLLQSEQYF.

This chain uses TRBV6-5 with TRBJ2-2; 9 bases fit TRBD1. V dropped 7 bases and J dropped 6; count of bases not matched to a gene: 9. CDR3 length: 15 amino acids. Germline V gene lookup returns CDR1 MNHEY and CDR2 SVGAGI. In DNA form, the CDR3 reads TGTGCCAGCACTATCGGGGACAGGGCTTCCGGGGAGCTGTTTTTT. Its translation: CASTIGDRASGELFF.

The chain has TRBV9 and TRBJ1-2, with D unclear. CDR1 is SGDLS and CDR2 is YYNGEE in the germline V gene. The CDR3 is made up of 15 amino acids. Trimming took off 0 bases at V and 2 bases at J, with 11 bases between the two ends. CDR3 loop: CASSVGIQLNYGYTF. DNA for the CDR3: TGTGCCAGCAGCGTAGGAATACAGTTGAACTATGGCTACACCTTC.

The J gene is TRBJ2-1, the V gene TRBV7-8; unclear D gene. Trimming stripped 5 bases from V and 4 bases from J, with 9 bases between. This CDR3 comprises 13 residues. Germline-derived CDR1 and CDR2 are SGHVS and FQNEAQ. The CDR3 spells CASSPARYNEQFF. The DNA of the CDR3 is TGTGCCAGCAGCCCAGCCCGTTACAATGAGCAGTTCTTC.

This clone has just one count. V is TRBV4-1 and J is TRBJ1-2, with 10 positions matching TRBD1. V was clipped by 2 bases and J by 4 bases; unmatched bases: 7. The CDR3 sequence is 16 residues long. The germline V gene encodes CDR1 MGHRA and CDR2 YSYEKL. In DNA form, the CDR3 reads TGCGCCAGCAGCCAACCCCGACAGGGGGCTTCCTATGGCTACACCTTC. Amino acid sequence: CASSQPRQGASYGYTF.

This chain uses TRBV25-1 with TRBJ1-3, with TRBD1 as a possible D gene (5 bases). The CDR3 totals 16 residues. CDR1 and CDR2 from the germline V gene are MGHDK and SYGVNS. V lost 2 bases, J lost 0 bases, and 11 bases lay in between. The CDR3 loop is CASSELDGTSGNTIYF. The CDR3 bases are TGTGCCAGCAGTGAACTCGACGGGACCTCTGGAAACACCATATATTTT.

The chain has TRBV30 and TRBJ2-1; D possibly corresponds to TRBD2 (6 bases). Germline lookup yields CDR1 GTSNPN and CDR2 SVGIG (reference sequence). CDR3 length: 12 amino acids. V was cut by 3 bases and J by 7 bases, with 10 bases left in between. The CDR3: CAWRRAGNEQFF. The CDR3 coding sequence is TGTGCCTGGAGGCGGGCGGGGAATGAGCAGTTCTTC. Full variable domain (remainder filled in from reference TRBV30 and TRBJ2-1): SQTIHQWPATLVQPVGSPLSLECTVEGTSNPNLYWYRQAAGRGLQLLFYSVGIGQISSEVPQNLSASRPQDRQFILSSKKLLLSDSGFYLCAWRRAGNEQFFGPGTRLTVL.

V gene TRBV20-1 combines with J gene TRBJ2-1; D is possibly TRBD1 (5 bases). Trimming cost V 5 bases and J 10 bases, with 9 bases left between them. Germline V gene lookup returns CDR1 DFQATT and CDR2 SNEGSKA (reference sequence). CDR3 length: 10 amino acids. The CDR3 region has the DNA TGCAGTGCTTCAGGGTACGAGCAGTTCTTC. Protein sequence: CSASGYEQFF.

V and J are TRBV5-4 and TRBJ1-4, with D tentatively TRBD1 (5 bases). Deletions cut 1 base from V and 5 bases from J, with 9 bases between. Germline V CDR1 and CDR2: SGHNT, YYREEE (reference sequence). The CDR3 is 14 residues long. This chain's CDR3 is CASSLLGPNEKLFF. Here the CDR3 DNA reads TGTGCCAGCAGCTTGTTGGGGCCGAATGAAAAACTGTTTTTT. The variable domain in full, with the rest retrieved from reference TRBV5-4 and TRBJ1-4, is ETGVTQSPTHLIKTRGQQVTLRCSSQSGHNTVSWYQQALGQGPQFIFQYYREEENGRGNFPPRFSGLQFPNYSSELNVNALELDDSALYLCASSLLGPNEKLFFGSGTQLSVL.

The chain employs TRBV4-3 and TRBJ2-1; a possible D gene is TRBD1 (9 bases). The CDR3 runs to 18 residues. Germline CDR1 reads LGHNA; CDR2 reads YSLEER. The V end was cut by 0 bases, the J end by 5 bases, with 20 bases between. The CDR3 spells CASSQDGGGRQGDNEQFF. The CDR3 DNA reads as TGCGCCAGCAGCCAAGACGGGGGGGGCCGACAGGGGGACAATGAGCAGTTCTTC.

The chain couples TRBV5-1 to TRBJ2-3; the match to TRBD2 covers 10 bases. This CDR3 has 15 residues. V shed 7 bases and J 5 bases; nucleotides not matched to a gene: 10. Germline V lookup: CDR1 SGHRS, CDR2 YFSETQ. Here the CDR3 DNA reads TGCGCCAGCGGAAAAGCGGGGGGGCCGGGAGATACGCAGTATTTT. It codes for CASGKAGGPGDTQYF.

This sequence joins TRBV19 and TRBJ2-2; D may correspond to TRBD1 or TRBD2 (6 bases each). V shed 4 bases and J shed 4 bases, with 13 bases lying between them. CDR1 is LNHDA, CDR2 SQIVND, per germline (reference sequence). The CDR3 has 15 amino acids. The CDR3 nucleotides are TGTGCCAGTAGTACCCGGACAGCGGGCACCGGGGAGCTGTTTTTT. It codes for CASSTRTAGTGELFF.

The chain combines TRBV20-1 with TRBJ2-7, with a possible D match to TRBD1 (5 bases). V was cut by 3 bases and J by 2 bases, with 11 bases left in between. This CDR3 is 13 amino acids long. Germline CDR1 is DFQATT and CDR2 is SNEGSKA (reference sequence). CDR3 DNA sequence: TGCAGTGCTAGTGGTGACAGACCCTACGAGCAGTACTTC. Translated: CSASGDRPYEQYF.

The chain joins TRBV25-1 to TRBJ2-3, with D tentatively TRBD1 (5 bases). Trimming removed 5 bases at V and 1 base at J, with 16 bases between. Germline lookup yields CDR1 MGHDK and CDR2 SYGVNS. The CDR3 totals 16 residues. The CDR3 protein is CASSPPQGRGTDTQYF. CDR3 in DNA: TGTGCCAGCAGTCCGCCCCAGGGAAGAGGCACAGATACGCAGTATTTT.

The chain has TRBV9 and TRBJ2-1; 10 bases match TRBD2. The CDR3 contains 17 residues. Germline V gene lookup returns CDR1 SGDLS and CDR2 YYNGEE. V trimming: 0 bases; J trimming: 6 bases; junction bases outside the gene matches: 9. This CDR3 reads CASSVDWLAGGRNEQFF. CDR3 in DNA: TGTGCCAGCAGCGTAGATTGGTTAGCGGGGGGTCGCAATGAGCAGTTCTTC.

The chain has TRBV28 and TRBJ1-5, with 7 bases fitting TRBD1. V trimming: 6 bases; J trimming: 8 bases; junction bases outside the gene matches: 16. CDR1 is MDHEN, CDR2 SYDVKM, per germline. The CDR3 sequence is 16 residues long. The CDR3 here is CASRIDREFGWEPQHF. In nucleotides, the CDR3 is TGTGCCAGCAGAATCGACAGGGAGTTTGGGTGGGAGCCCCAGCATTTT.

This chain links TRBV2 with TRBJ1-2, with D possibly being TRBD1 (5 bases). Germline-derived CDR1 and CDR2 are SNHLY and FYNNEI. The CDR3 runs 16 residues. Trimming stripped 1 base from V and 3 bases from J, with 15 bases between. The CDR3, as DNA: TGTGCCAGCAGTGAAGTTGGACAACTACCTTACTATGGCTACACCTTC. It specifies CASSEVGQLPYYGYTF.

This rearrangement joins TRBV5-1 to TRBJ1-1; weak D call: TRBD1 (5 bases). Per germline, CDR1 SGHRS and CDR2 YFSETQ. The CDR3 contains 14 residues. V lost 0 bases, J lost 3 bases, and 9 bases lay in between. CDR3 sequence reads: CASSLGGADTEAFF. CDR3 DNA: TGCGCCAGCAGCTTGGGAGGGGCCGACACTGAAGCTTTCTTT.

This chain links TRBV28 with TRBJ2-5, with D tentatively TRBD1 (6 bases). CDR3 length: 14 amino acids. Germline-derived CDR1 and CDR2 are MDHEN and SYDVKM. The V gene lost 6 bases and the J gene lost 5 bases, with 16 bases spanning the gap. CDR3 sequence reads: CASSTQGVRETQYF. CDR3 sequence (DNA): TGTGCCAGCAGCACACAGGGAGTTCGCGAGACCCAGTACTTC.

The chain is built from TRBV2 and TRBJ2-5, with a possible D match to TRBD1 (6 bases). Trimming took off 4 bases at V and 4 bases at J, with 10 bases between the two ends. There are 13 residues in the CDR3. Germline CDR1 and CDR2: SNHLY and FYNNEI. CDR3 residues: CASSVEGGETQYF. CDR3 in DNA: TGTGCCAGCAGTGTTGAAGGGGGAGAGACCCAGTACTTC.

The chain joins TRBV28 to TRBJ1-3, with a tentative D call TRBD1 (5 bases). Germline assignment: CDR1 MDHEN and CDR2 SYDVKM. CDR3 length: 17 residues. The germline V and J ends were trimmed by 3 bases and 0 bases, with 15 bases remaining between them. Here the CDR3 reads CASSFRTLEFSGNTIYF. The CDR3 coding sequence is TGTGCCAGCAGTTTTAGGACACTTGAGTTCTCTGGAAACACCATATATTTT.

J is TRBJ1-4 and V is TRBV7-9; 8 positions match TRBD1. V gave up 5 bases and J gave up 8 bases; unmatched junction bases: 7. The CDR3 runs to 14 residues. CDR1 is SEHNR, CDR2 FQNEAQ, per germline (reference sequence). CDR3 bases: TGTGCCAGCAGCGTCACAGGGGGTAGCGAAAAACTGTTTTTT. This translates into CASSVTGGSEKLFF.

CDR3 in DNA: TGTGCCTGGAGTAAGAGGGATTATGGCCTCGGGAGAACTGAAGCTTTCTTT. This translates into CAWSKRDYGLGRTEAFF. The V gene is TRBV30, the J gene TRBJ1-1; D not resolved. CDR3 length equals 17 residues. Trimming stripped 2 bases from V and 5 bases from J, with 24 bases between. The germline CDR1 and CDR2 sequences are GTSNPN and SVGIG (reference sequence). The whole variable domain, remainder taken from reference TRBV30 and TRBJ1-1, is SQTIHQWPATLVQPVGSPLSLECTVEGTSNPNLYWYRQAAGRGLQLLFYSVGIGQISSEVPQNLSASRPQDRQFILSSKKLLLSDSGFYLCAWSKRDYGLGRTEAFFGQGTRLTVV.

The gene calls are TRBV25-1 and TRBJ1-6; D is undetermined. CDR3 size: 11 residues. CDR1 and CDR2 from the germline V gene are MGHDK and SYGVNS. V was clipped by 3 bases and J by 6 bases, with 0 bases between them. The CDR3 bases are TGTGCCAGCAGTGATAATTCACCCCTCCACTTT. This translates into CASSDNSPLHF.

This clone is a singleton in its sample. The chain is built from TRBV28 and TRBJ2-3; D possibly corresponds to TRBD2 (7 bases). The ends were cut back, 5 bases at V and 1 base at J, with 13 bases in the middle. The CDR3 extends over 15 amino acids. Germline V gives CDR1 MDHEN, CDR2 SYDVKM. In DNA form, the CDR3 reads TGTGCCAGCAGTACTGGGGGGGCCGGCACAGATACGCAGTATTTT. This translates into CASSTGGAGTDTQYF.

The V gene is TRBV7-9, the J gene TRBJ2-7, with D unresolved. This CDR3 is built from 13 residues. V was clipped by 2 bases and J by 3 bases, with 8 bases between them. Germline loops: CDR1 SEHNR, CDR2 FQNEAQ (reference sequence). The CDR3 coding sequence is TGTGCCAGCAGCTTATTAACTAACTACGAGCAGTACTTC. Translated, it gives CASSLLTNYEQYF.

The gene calls are TRBV2 and TRBJ2-1, with TRBD1 as a possible D gene (6 bases). The V gene lost 1 base and the J gene lost 0 bases, with 16 bases spanning the gap. The CDR3 has 18 amino acids. Germline V CDR1 and CDR2: SNHLY, FYNNEI. CDR3 residues: CASSEEWGQQSSYNEQFF. The DNA of the CDR3 is TGTGCCAGCAGTGAAGAGTGGGGGCAGCAAAGCTCCTACAATGAGCAGTTCTTC.

The V and J genes are TRBV29-1 and TRBJ2-3, with TRBD2 matching over 8 bases. V lost 2 bases and J lost 1; bases outside the gene matches: 5. Germline CDR1 and CDR2: SQVTM and ANQGSEA. CDR3 length equals 15 residues. The CDR3 nucleotides are TGCAGCGTTGAACACGGGGGGGGCGGCACAGATACGCAGTATTTT. It codes for CSVEHGGGGTDTQYF.